What follows are 26 T cell receptor beta chains derived from one specimen sequenced in a study of human T cells and chemical hapten exposure. Noted time point: patch test 1, 2 weeks after DPC sensitization. The treatment was: therapeutic diphenylcyclopropenone sensitization with weekly scalp DPC. MiXCR, applied by TCRdb to the RACE reads, yields one record per CDR3 protein. The sample consists of fewer than 100,000 distinct CDR3 sequences, 12% of them appearing once. The sequenced sample was whole blood, obtained in connection with sensitization to the hapten diphenylcyclopropenone (DPC). These receptor sequences come from a middle-aged woman with alopecia areata. Some clones in this sample may be carry-over from other donors' samples.

The V and J genes are TRBV28 and TRBJ2-7; 12 bases are shared with TRBD1. Germline-derived CDR1 and CDR2 are MDHEN and SYDVKM. The length of the CDR3 is 15 residues. Losses at the gene ends were 4 bases for V and 6 bases for J; bases not matched to a gene: 7. CDR3 DNA sequence: TGTGCCAGCAGTTCACCGGGACAGGGGGCCTCCGAGCAGTACTTC. Translating it yields CASSSPGQGASEQYF.

V and J are TRBV12-3 or TRBV12-4 and TRBJ2-1, with 7 bases fitting TRBD2. Unmatched junction bases numbered 5, after V lost 3 bases and J lost 9 bases. This CDR3 contains 13 residues. The CDR3 nucleotides read TGTGCCAGCAGTTTGCAAACGGGGGGTGAGCAGTTCTTC. Translated, it gives CASSLQTGGEQFF.

This clonotype was picked up a small number of times. The chain is built from TRBV7-2 and TRBJ1-1; maybe TRBD1 (5 bases). V was trimmed by 5 bases and J by 2 bases, leaving 12 bases between them. Germline CDR1 and CDR2: SGHTA and FQGNSA. The CDR3 spans 14 residues. The CDR3 is CASSPWGYNTEAFF. CDR3 DNA sequence: TGTGCCAGCAGCCCATGGGGGTATAACACTGAAGCTTTCTTT. Supplemented by reference TRBV7-2 and TRBJ1-1, the full variable domain reads GAGVSQSPSNKVTEKGKDVELRCDPISGHTALYWYRQSLGQGLEFLIYFQGNSAPDKSGLPSDRFSAERTGGSVSTLTIQRTQQEDSAVYLCASSPWGYNTEAFFGQGTRLTVV.

This clonotype was seen only a few times. The chain uses TRBV27 and TRBJ2-2, with TRBD2 as a possible D gene (5 bases). The V end was cut by 6 bases, the J end by 4 bases, with 15 bases between. Germline V lookup: CDR1 MNHEY, CDR2 SMNVEV (reference sequence). The CDR3 length is 15 residues. DNA of the CDR3: TGTGCCAGCAGCTCACGACTGGGAGCCACCGGGGAGCTGTTTTTT. It codes for CASSSRLGATGELFF.

This clonotype was seen a few times. The gene calls are TRBV29-1 and TRBJ2-3; D perhaps matches TRBD2 (7 bases). In germline, CDR1 is SQVTM, CDR2 ANQGSEA. Trimming stripped 4 bases from V and 1 base from J, with 12 bases between. This CDR3 is built from 14 residues. CDR3 coding DNA: TGCAGCGTTGTTGGGGGGGCTGGCACAGATACGCAGTATTTT. Amino acids: CSVVGGAGTDTQYF.

The sample holds a few counts of this clonotype. V and J are TRBV19 and TRBJ2-1; 9 positions agree with TRBD2. The ends lost 3 bases at V and 8 bases at J; junction bases unmatched: 5. Germline CDR1 is LNHDA and CDR2 is SQIVND (reference sequence). The CDR3 runs 14 residues. The CDR3 DNA sequence: TGTGCCAGTAGTATGGCGGGGGGGCTGGATGAGCAGTTCTTC. Protein: CASSMAGGLDEQFF.

The V call is TRBV9, the J call TRBJ2-2, with D possibly being TRBD2 (6 bases). Germline-derived CDR1 and CDR2 are SGDLS and YYNGEE. V lost 3 bases and J lost 4, with 13 bases in between. The CDR3 consists of 15 residues. CDR3 coding DNA: TGTGCCAGCAGCGCAGTGGGAGGTGTCACCGGGGAGCTGTTTTTT. Residues: CASSAVGGVTGELFF. Variable domain in full (rest from reference TRBV9 and TRBJ2-2): DSGVTQTPKHLITATGQRVTLRCSPRSGDLSVYWYQQSLDQGLQFLIQYYNGEERAKGNILERFSAQQFPDLHSELNLSSLELGDSALYFCASSAVGGVTGELFFGEGSRLTVL.

As to this clonotype: One end of the junction fails to match germline, which may point to a read error. The chain carries TRBV2 and TRBJ2-3; weak D call: TRBD1 (6 bases). The length of the CDR3 is 14 residues. Germline V gene sequence: CDR1 SNHLY, CDR2 FYNNEI. The CDR3 DNA is TGTGCCAGCACGCCCTCTCACGGGCAGGTTTACAGGGATTTT. It codes for CASTPSHGQVYRDF.

This clonotype has ten or more counts. As DNA, the CDR3 is TGCGCCAGCAGCCCCGGGACAGGGGGGCTCTATGGCTACACCTTC. Its protein product is CASSPGTGGLYGYTF. The chain is built from TRBV4-1 and TRBJ1-2, with 11 bases identical to TRBD1. The CDR3 runs 15 residues. Germline V CDR1 and CDR2: MGHRA, YSYEKL. V shed 4 bases, J shed 4 bases, and the junction held 5 bases outside the gene matches.

This clonotype was recorded many times. The chain is built from TRBV30 and TRBJ2-5; TRBD2 matches 8 bases. Germline lookup yields CDR1 GTSNPN and CDR2 SVGIG (reference sequence). V dropped 4 bases and J dropped 5; count of bases not matched to a gene: 9. The CDR3 totals 14 residues. The CDR3 DNA sequence: TGTGCCTGGATCGACGGGGGGGGTATGGAGACCCAGTACTTC. It encodes CAWIDGGGMETQYF.

This clonotype was picked up a small number of times. The chain has TRBV20-1 and TRBJ2-7; D gene uncertain. Germline assignment: CDR1 DFQATT and CDR2 SNEGSKA (reference sequence). The V gene lost 4 bases and the J gene lost 3 bases, with 4 bases spanning the gap. This CDR3 comprises 10 residues. CDR3 nucleotide sequence: TGCAGTGCTACCCTCTACGAGCAGTACTTC. Translation gives CSATLYEQYF.

This chain uses TRBV4-1 with TRBJ2-7; a possible D gene is TRBD2 (5 bases). V gave up 0 bases and J gave up 5 bases, with 17 bases separating them. Germline CDR1 is MGHRA and CDR2 is YSYEKL. There are 16 residues in the CDR3. CDR3 coding DNA: TGCGCCAGCAGCCAAGATCCGTCTAGCAGAACCAACGAGCAGTACTTC. As protein: CASSQDPSSRTNEQYF.

This clonotype was seen ten or more times. This rearrangement joins TRBV19 to TRBJ1-2; D is possibly TRBD1 (5 bases). Germline V CDR1 and CDR2: LNHDA, SQIVND (reference sequence). The V gene lost 5 bases and the J gene lost 7 bases, with 14 bases spanning the gap. This CDR3 is built from 13 residues. The CDR3 spells CASSPAGTGGYTF. The CDR3 DNA is TGTGCCAGTAGTCCTGCGGGGACCGGTGGCTACACCTTC.

This clonotype was recorded many times. The chain uses TRBV7-2 and TRBJ2-1; 12 nucleotides line up with TRBD2. The CDR3 consists of 14 residues. Germline loops: CDR1 SGHTA, CDR2 FQGNSA. V lost 5 bases to trimming and J lost 10 bases; unmatched junction nucleotides: 6. CDR3 nucleotides: TGTGCCAGCAGCCCCCTAGCGGGAGGGCCCGAGCAGTTCTTC. Translation gives CASSPLAGGPEQFF.

This clonotype was counted a few times. This chain links TRBV9 with TRBJ2-5; no reliable D call. Germline V gene data show CDR1 as SGDLS and CDR2 as YYNGEE. V gave up 3 bases and J gave up 4 bases, with 16 bases separating them. The CDR3 has 15 amino acids. The CDR3 DNA is TGTGCCAGCAGCGGTTCTTCTTGGGGATCAGAGACCCAGTACTTC. Translating gives CASSGSSWGSETQYF.

This clonotype was seen a handful of times. The V and J genes are TRBV18 and TRBJ2-3; 8 bases align to TRBD1. Per germline, CDR1 KGHSH and CDR2 LQKENI. CDR3 length: 14 amino acids. V trimming: 3 bases; J trimming: 7 bases; junction bases outside the gene matches: 6. CDR3 protein: CASSPLGQDHTQYF. The CDR3 nucleotides are TGTGCCAGCTCACCCCTGGGACAGGATCATACGCAGTATTTT.

The chain joins TRBV9 to TRBJ1-1; D not resolved. The CDR3 length is 13 residues. Trimming cost V 1 base and J 0 bases, with 4 bases left between them. CDR1 and CDR2 (germline): SGDLS, YYNGEE. In nucleotides, the CDR3 is TGTGCCAGCAGCGTAACTATGAACACTGAAGCTTTCTTT. It encodes CASSVTMNTEAFF.

This clonotype has more than one count but fewer than ten. The gene calls are TRBV6-2 or TRBV6-3 and TRBJ2-1; D remains ambiguous. V lost 7 bases and J lost 0, with 7 bases in between. The CDR3 runs to 13 residues. From germline, CDR1 is MNHEY and CDR2 SVGEGT. Here the CDR3 reads CASTPSSYNEQFF. The CDR3 coding sequence is TGTGCCAGCACTCCAAGCTCCTACAATGAGCAGTTCTTC.

V usage is TRBV10-3 and J usage is TRBJ2-1; maybe TRBD1 (6 bases). The CDR3 totals 12 residues. Germline CDR1 ENHRY, CDR2 SYGVKD. The V end was cut by 2 bases, the J end by 7 bases, with 6 bases between. The CDR3 spells CAISEGQNEQFF. The CDR3 nucleotides are TGTGCCATCAGTGAGGGACAGAATGAGCAGTTCTTC.

The V gene is TRBV9, the J gene TRBJ2-1; 10 bases are shared with TRBD2. The germline V gene has CDR1 SGDLS and CDR2 YYNGEE. Unmatched junction bases numbered 12, after V lost 3 bases and J lost 9 bases. This CDR3 comprises 16 residues. CDR3 sequence reads: CASSEMGLASSGEQFF. The CDR3, as DNA: TGTGCCAGCAGCGAAATGGGACTAGCGTCTTCCGGTGAGCAGTTCTTC.

The chain recombines TRBV29-1 with TRBJ2-1; TRBD2 aligns across 11 bases. Germline values: CDR1 SQVTM, CDR2 ANQGSEA. V was clipped by 2 bases and J by 12 bases; unmatched bases: 6. The CDR3 has 13 residues. The CDR3: CSVEHRLAGGQFF. The CDR3, as DNA: TGCAGCGTTGAACACAGGCTAGCGGGAGGGCAGTTCTTC.

This clonotype has ten or more counts. This chain uses TRBV2 with TRBJ1-2, with D perhaps TRBD1 (5 bases). The ends were cut back, 1 base at V and 2 bases at J, with 11 bases in the middle. Germline V CDR1 and CDR2: SNHLY, FYNNEI. This CDR3 is built from 15 residues. The CDR3 coding sequence is TGTGCCAGCAGTGAAGGGCAGGGAGGGAACTATGGCTACACCTTC. It specifies CASSEGQGGNYGYTF.

This chain connects TRBV28 to TRBJ2-2, with D maybe TRBD2 (5 bases). V was clipped by 4 bases and J by 6 bases, with 15 bases between them. The CDR3 spans 15 residues. CDR1 MDHEN and CDR2 SYDVKM come from the germline V gene. CDR3 protein: CASSSSSAPPGELFF. The CDR3 DNA is TGTGCCAGCAGTTCTAGCTCTGCCCCCCCCGGGGAGCTGTTTTTT.

This clonotype was seen many times. The chain is built from TRBV5-4 and TRBJ2-7, with 7 bases fitting TRBD2. The CDR3 has 12 amino acids. Germline V CDR1 and CDR2: SGHNT, YYREEE (reference sequence). With 0 bases clipped from V and 7 bases from J, the junction kept 1 base outside the gene matches. CDR3 region: CASSLAGGEQYF. Here the CDR3 DNA reads TGTGCCAGCAGCTTGGCCGGGGGGGAGCAGTACTTC.

This clonotype has at least ten counts. This chain joins TRBV29-1 and TRBJ2-3; possible D gene TRBD2, 5 bases. The CDR3 sequence is 13 residues long. V was trimmed by 1 base and J by 2 bases, leaving 7 bases between them. The germline gives CDR1 SQVTM, CDR2 ANQGSEA. The CDR3 loop reads CSVEGGFTDTQYF. CDR3 DNA sequence: TGCAGCGTTGAAGGCGGGTTCACAGATACGCAGTATTTT.

There are a few counts of this clonotype. The chain recombines TRBV27 with TRBJ2-3; unclear D gene. The V gene's germline CDR1 is MNHEY and CDR2 SMNVEV (reference sequence). CDR3 length: 13 residues. The V end was cut by 3 bases, the J end by 0 bases, with 4 bases between. The CDR3 DNA reads TGTGCCAGCAGTTTCGCTAGCACAGATACGCAGTATTTT. It specifies CASSFASTDTQYF.